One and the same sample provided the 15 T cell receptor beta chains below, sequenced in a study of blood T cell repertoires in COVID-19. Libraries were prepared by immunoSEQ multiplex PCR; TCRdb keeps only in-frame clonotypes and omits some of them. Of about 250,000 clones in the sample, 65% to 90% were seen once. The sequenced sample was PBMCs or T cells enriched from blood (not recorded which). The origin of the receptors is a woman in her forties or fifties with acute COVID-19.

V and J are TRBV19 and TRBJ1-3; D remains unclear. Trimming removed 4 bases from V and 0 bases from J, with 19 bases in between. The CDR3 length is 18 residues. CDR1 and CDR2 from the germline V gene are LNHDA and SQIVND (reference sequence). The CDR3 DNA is TGTGCCAGTAGTACCCTCGAGGGCGGGATCATCTCTGGAAACACCATATATTTT. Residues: CASSTLEGGIISGNTIYF.

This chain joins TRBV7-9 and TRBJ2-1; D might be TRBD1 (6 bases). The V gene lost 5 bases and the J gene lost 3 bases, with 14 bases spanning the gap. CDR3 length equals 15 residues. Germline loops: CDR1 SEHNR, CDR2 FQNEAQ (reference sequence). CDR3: CASSIPGHIYNEQFF. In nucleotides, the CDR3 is TGTGCCAGCAGCATACCGGGACACATCTACAATGAGCAGTTCTTC.

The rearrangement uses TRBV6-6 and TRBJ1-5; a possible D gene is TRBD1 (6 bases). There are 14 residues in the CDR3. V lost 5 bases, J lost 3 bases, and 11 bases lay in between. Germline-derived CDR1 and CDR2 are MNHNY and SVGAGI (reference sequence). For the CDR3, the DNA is TGTGCCAGCAGTCCCGGACAGTCCAATCAGCCCCAGCATTTT. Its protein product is CASSPGQSNQPQHF.

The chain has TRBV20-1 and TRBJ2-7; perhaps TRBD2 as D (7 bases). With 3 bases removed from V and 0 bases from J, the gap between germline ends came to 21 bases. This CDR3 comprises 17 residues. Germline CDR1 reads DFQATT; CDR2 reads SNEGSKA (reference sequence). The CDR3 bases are TGCAGTGCTAGTGATCCCGCCGGGCGGGGGCTCTCCTACGAGCAGTACTTC. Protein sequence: CSASDPAGRGLSYEQYF.

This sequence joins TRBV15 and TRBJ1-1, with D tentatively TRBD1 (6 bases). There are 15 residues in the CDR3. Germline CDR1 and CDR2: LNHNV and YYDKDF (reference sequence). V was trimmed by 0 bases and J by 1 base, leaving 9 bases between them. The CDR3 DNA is TGTGCCACCAGCAGAGAGGGGACACGGAACACTGAAGCTTTCTTT. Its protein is CATSREGTRNTEAFF. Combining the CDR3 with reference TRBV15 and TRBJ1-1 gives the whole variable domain DAMVIQNPRYQVTQFGKPVTLSCSQTLNHNVMYWYQQKSSQAPKLLFHYYDKDFNNEADTPDNFQSRRPNTSFCFLDIRSPGLGDTAMYLCATSREGTRNTEAFFGQGTRLTVV.

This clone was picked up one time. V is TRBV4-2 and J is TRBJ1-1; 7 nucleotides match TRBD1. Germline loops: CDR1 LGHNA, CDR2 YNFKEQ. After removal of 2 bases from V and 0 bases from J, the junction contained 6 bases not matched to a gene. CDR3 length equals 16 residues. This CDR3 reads CASSQSWDSLNTEAFF. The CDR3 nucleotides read TGTGCCAGCAGCCAAAGTTGGGACAGCCTGAACACTGAAGCTTTCTTT.

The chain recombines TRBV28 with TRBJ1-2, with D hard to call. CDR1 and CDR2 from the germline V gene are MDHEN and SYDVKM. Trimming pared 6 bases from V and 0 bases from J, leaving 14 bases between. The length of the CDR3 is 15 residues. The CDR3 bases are TGTGCCAGCAGCCCTTTAGAGCGTCCTAACTATGGCTACACCTTC. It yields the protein CASSPLERPNYGYTF.

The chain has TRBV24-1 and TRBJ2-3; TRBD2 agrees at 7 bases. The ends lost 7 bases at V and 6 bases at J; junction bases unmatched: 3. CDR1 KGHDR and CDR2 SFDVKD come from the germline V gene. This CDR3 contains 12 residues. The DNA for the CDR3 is TGTGCCACCAGCGGGGGGACCGATACGCAGTATTTT. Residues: CATSGGTDTQYF.

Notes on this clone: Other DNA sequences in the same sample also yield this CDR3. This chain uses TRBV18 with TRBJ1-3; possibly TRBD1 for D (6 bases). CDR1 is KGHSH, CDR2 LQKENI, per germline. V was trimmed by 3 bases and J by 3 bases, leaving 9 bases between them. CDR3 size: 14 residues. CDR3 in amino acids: CASSPRTDGNTIYF. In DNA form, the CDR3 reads TGTGCCAGCTCACCGAGGACAGATGGAAACACCATATATTTT.

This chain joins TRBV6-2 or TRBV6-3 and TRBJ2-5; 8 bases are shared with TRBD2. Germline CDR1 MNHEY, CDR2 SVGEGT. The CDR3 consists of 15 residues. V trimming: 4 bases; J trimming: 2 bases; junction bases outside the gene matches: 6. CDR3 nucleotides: TGTGCCAGCAGTTCAGCGGGGGCGTCTCAAGAGACCCAGTACTTC. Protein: CASSSAGASQETQYF.

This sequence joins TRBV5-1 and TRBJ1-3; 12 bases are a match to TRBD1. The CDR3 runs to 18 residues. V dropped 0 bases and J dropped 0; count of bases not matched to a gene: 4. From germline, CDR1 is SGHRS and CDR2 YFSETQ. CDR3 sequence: CASSLGDRGPISGNTIYF. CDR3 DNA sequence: TGCGCCAGCAGCTTGGGGGACAGGGGGCCTATCTCTGGAAACACCATATATTTT.

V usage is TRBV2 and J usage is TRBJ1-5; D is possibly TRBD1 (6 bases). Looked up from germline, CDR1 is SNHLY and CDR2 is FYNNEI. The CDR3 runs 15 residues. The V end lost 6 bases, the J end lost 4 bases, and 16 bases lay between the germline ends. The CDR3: CASRVQGLLNQPQHF. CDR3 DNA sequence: TGTGCCAGCAGAGTACAGGGTCTTCTAAATCAGCCCCAGCATTTT.

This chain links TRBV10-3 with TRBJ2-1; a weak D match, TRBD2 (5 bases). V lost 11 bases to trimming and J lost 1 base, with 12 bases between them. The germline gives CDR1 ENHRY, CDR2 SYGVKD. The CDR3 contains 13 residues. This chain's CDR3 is CAAQRDSYNEQFF. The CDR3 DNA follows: TGTGCCGCCCAGAGGGATTCCTACAATGAGCAGTTCTTC.

CDR3 in amino acids: CASSLYFVRGYTF. The DNA of the CDR3 is TGTGCCAGCAGTTTATATTTTGTTCGGGGCTACACCTTC. The chain uses TRBV12-3 or TRBV12-4 and TRBJ1-2, with unresolved D. V lost 2 bases and J lost 8, with 12 bases in between. This CDR3 spans 13 amino acids.

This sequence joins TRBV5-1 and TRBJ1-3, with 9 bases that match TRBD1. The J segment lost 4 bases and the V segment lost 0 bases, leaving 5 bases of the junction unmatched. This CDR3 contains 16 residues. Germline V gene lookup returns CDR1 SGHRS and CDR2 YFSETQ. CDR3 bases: TGCGCCAGCAGCTTGGTAGGACAGGGGAACGGAAACACCATATATTTT. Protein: CASSLVGQGNGNTIYF.